This T cell receptor beta chain was recovered during a study of cytomegalovirus exposure and HLA in healthy donors. Overall study: A previous analysis identified around 120 million unique TCR beta sequences derived from around 180 million T cells. Out of about 410 genotyped donors, less than 85% belonged to the Caucasian-associated ancestry cluster.

Per the germline V gene, CDR1 is SQVTM and CDR2 is ANQGSEA. V dropped 7 bases and J dropped 3 bases, with 13 bases sitting between them. The CDR3 has 12 residues. Regarding the study as a whole: The authors later found HLA-associated TCR beta chains more clonally expanded than equally common others.

On this clone itself: Its target is not known.

Primers included in the PCR were 60 Vbeta and 13 Jbeta primers. This table comes from immunoSEQ multiplex PCR, and its TCRdb copy is limited to in-frame clones, with some not included. The sample has about 180,000 clones, around 80% seen once. The specimen was PBMCs. The source of this sequence is a man between 18 and 35 years old in good health and CMV-seronegative. This chain uses TRBV29-1 with TRBJ2-7, with D perhaps matching TRBD1 (5 bases). The DNA for the CDR3 is TGCAGCGCACGCGTAGGGGACTACGAGCAGTACTTC. It translates to CSARVGDYEQYF.